Listed here are 18 T cell receptor beta chains from one sample, sequenced in a study of blood T cell repertoires in COVID-19. Libraries were prepared by immunoSEQ multiplex PCR; TCRdb keeps only in-frame clonotypes and omits some of them. The repertoire holds some 500,000 clones, with 85% to 90% as singletons. The sample comprised peripheral blood. The receptors were gathered from a woman aged 45-65 years with COVID-19, enrolled during active disease.

The chain has TRBV12-3 or TRBV12-4 and TRBJ1-1, with TRBD1 matching over 8 bases. Unmatched junction bases numbered 4, after V lost 6 bases and J lost 4 bases. This CDR3 is built from 13 residues. Written as DNA, the CDR3 is TGTGCCAGCAGATACAGGGGGGGCACTGAAGCTTTCTTT. It yields the protein CASRYRGGTEAFF.

CDR3 sequence (DNA): TGTGCCACCACCCCCCGGGGGGGGGCAAAGACTAACTATGGCTACACCTTC. It specifies CATTPRGGAKTNYGYTF. The V call is TRBV24-1, the J call TRBJ1-2, with D possibly being TRBD1 (6 bases). The CDR3 sequence is 17 residues long. Germline lookup yields CDR1 KGHDR and CDR2 SFDVKD. V was trimmed by 8 bases and J by 0 bases, leaving 21 bases between them.

The rearrangement joins TRBV7-2 to TRBJ2-3, with TRBD2 matching over 8 bases. The CDR3 contains 14 residues. Germline V lookup: CDR1 SGHTA, CDR2 FQGNSA. Trimming at V came to 5 bases and at J to 5 bases, leaving 6 bases not matched to a gene. CDR3 DNA: TGTGCCAGCAGCGTGGGACTAGACGTAGATACGCAGTATTTT. The encoded protein is CASSVGLDVDTQYF. Variable domain in full (rest from reference TRBV7-2 and TRBJ2-3): GAGVSQSPSNKVTEKGKDVELRCDPISGHTALYWYRQSLGQGLEFLIYFQGNSAPDKSGLPSDRFSAERTGGSVSTLTIQRTQQEDSAVYLCASSVGLDVDTQYFGPGTRLTVL.

The rearrangement links TRBV19 to TRBJ1-6, with D perhaps TRBD1 (6 bases). This CDR3 comprises 12 residues. Germline V gene data show CDR1 as LNHDA and CDR2 as SQIVND (reference sequence). Trimming stripped 8 bases from V and 5 bases from J, with 7 bases between. The CDR3 region is CASHRDNSPLHF. The CDR3 nucleotides are TGTGCCAGTCACAGGGATAATTCACCCCTCCACTTT.

V usage is TRBV27 and J usage is TRBJ1-6, with 12 nucleotides matching TRBD1. The V gene's germline CDR1 is MNHEY and CDR2 SMNVEV (reference sequence). The CDR3 is 14 residues long. V lost 6 bases, J lost 7 bases, and 1 base stayed unmatched. The CDR3 DNA sequence: TGTGCCAGCAGGGGACAGGGGGCAAATTCACCCCTCCACTTT. It translates to CASRGQGANSPLHF.

The chain combines TRBV29-1 with TRBJ2-1, with 7 bases aligning to TRBD1. V lost 6 bases, J lost 9 bases, and 8 bases stayed unmatched. The CDR3 spans 12 residues. Germline assignment: CDR1 SQVTM and CDR2 ANQGSEA. DNA of the CDR3: TGCAGCGTCGATGACAGGGTTGGTGAGCAGTTCTTC. Amino acid sequence: CSVDDRVGEQFF.

This chain links TRBV28 with TRBJ2-1; TRBD1 matches at 11 bases. With V trimmed by 7 bases and J by 5 bases, 10 bases remained unmatched. Germline values: CDR1 MDHEN, CDR2 SYDVKM. The CDR3 extends over 16 amino acids. The chain's CDR3 is CASIGGGQGANNEQFF. CDR3 sequence (DNA): TGTGCCAGCATTGGAGGAGGACAGGGGGCGAACAATGAGCAGTTCTTC. The variable domain in full, with the rest retrieved from reference TRBV28 and TRBJ2-1, is DVKVTQSSRYLVKRTGEKVFLECVQDMDHENMFWYRQDPGLGLRLIYFSYDVKMKEKGDIPEGYSVSREKKERFSLILESASTNQTSMYLCASIGGGQGANNEQFFGPGTRLTVL.

V gene TRBV7-3 combines with J gene TRBJ2-1; 13 nucleotides align to TRBD2. Germline CDR1 is SGHTA and CDR2 is FQGTGA. V lost 4 bases, J lost 8 bases, and 8 bases stayed unmatched. CDR3 size: 16 residues. CDR3: CASSSQTSGGSDEQFF. The DNA of the CDR3 is TGTGCCAGCAGCTCCCAGACTAGCGGGGGGTCCGATGAGCAGTTCTTC. Complete variable domain (other parts from reference TRBV7-3 and TRBJ2-1): GAGVSQTPSNKVTEKGKYVELRCDPISGHTALYWYRQSLGQGPEFLIYFQGTGAADDSGLPNDRFFAVRPEGSVSTLKIQRTERGDSAVYLCASSSQTSGGSDEQFFGPGTRLTVL.

The V call is TRBV6-6, the J call TRBJ2-3; 8 bases match TRBD1. V lost 0 bases and J lost 0; bases outside the gene matches: 2. The CDR3 is 16 amino acids. Germline CDR1 is MNHNY and CDR2 is SVGAGI (reference sequence). In nucleotides, the CDR3 is TGTGCCAGCAGTTACTCCCAGGGGGCGAGCACAGATACGCAGTATTTT. This codes for CASSYSQGASTDTQYF.

This rearrangement joins TRBV27 to TRBJ2-1; possibly TRBD1 for D (7 bases). V was clipped by 2 bases and J by 10 bases, with 24 bases between them. The CDR3 loop spans 17 amino acids. Germline-derived CDR1 and CDR2 are MNHEY and SMNVEV (reference sequence). The CDR3 is CASSLTSRQGGYGEQFF. The DNA for the CDR3 is TGTGCCAGCAGTTTAACGTCCCGACAGGGAGGATACGGGGAGCAGTTCTTC.

This chain links TRBV2 with TRBJ1-1; D uncertain. V was clipped by 7 bases and J by 8 bases, with 14 bases between them. Per the germline V gene, CDR1 is SNHLY and CDR2 is FYNNEI. CDR3 length equals 12 residues. CDR3 residues: CASTVVRGEAFF. The CDR3, as DNA: TGTGCCAGCACCGTCGTCCGAGGGGAAGCTTTCTTT. The full variable domain, rest sourced from reference TRBV2 and TRBJ1-1, is EPEVTQTPSHQVTQMGQEVILRCVPISNHLYFYWYRQILGQKVEFLVSFYNNEISEKSEIFDDQFSVERPDGSNFTLKIRSTKLEDSAMYFCASTVVRGEAFFGQGTRLTVV.

This clone was detected only once. The rearrangement joins TRBV5-4 to TRBJ1-2; unclear D gene. CDR3 length: 11 amino acids. Between the trimmed V and J ends, which lost 3 bases and 8 bases, there was a span of 8 bases. The V gene's germline CDR1 is SGHNT and CDR2 YYREEE (reference sequence). The CDR3 DNA reads as TGTGCCAGCAGCTGGGCGGGGGGCTACACCTTC. It specifies CASSWAGGYTF.

Worth noting for this clone: The sample contains more than one DNA sequence encoding this CDR3. The J gene is TRBJ2-7, the V gene TRBV5-6; unclear D gene. The CDR3 is 11 amino acids. The germline V gene has CDR1 SGHDT and CDR2 YYEEEE. V was cut by 3 bases and J by 1 base, with 2 bases left in between. CDR3 residues: CASSSSYEQYF. For the CDR3, the DNA is TGTGCCAGCAGCTCTTCCTACGAGCAGTACTTC.

The rearrangement uses TRBV30 and TRBJ2-5; possibly TRBD1 for D (5 bases). Trimming removed 0 bases at V and 0 bases at J, with 5 bases between. This CDR3 has 13 amino acids. Germline CDR1 GTSNPN, CDR2 SVGIG (reference sequence). Written as DNA, the CDR3 is TGTGCCTGGAGTGTAGGGGACCAAGAGACCCAGTACTTC. Protein: CAWSVGDQETQYF. Looking up the rest from reference TRBV30 and TRBJ2-5 gives the full variable domain: SQTIHQWPATLVQPVGSPLSLECTVEGTSNPNLYWYRQAAGRGLQLLFYSVGIGQISSEVPQNLSASRPQDRQFILSSKKLLLSDSGFYLCAWSVGDQETQYFGPGTRLLVL.

The chain is built from TRBV28 and TRBJ1-2; no firm D call. The V gene's germline CDR1 is MDHEN and CDR2 SYDVKM. V lost 8 bases and J lost 3, with 10 bases in between. The CDR3 extends over 12 amino acids. CDR3 bases: TGTGCCAGCTCGGACGGGGACTATGGCTACACCTTC. Protein product: CASSDGDYGYTF.

The rearrangement joins TRBV3-1 (or the pseudogene TRBV3-2) to TRBJ1-2, with 8 bases aligning to TRBD1. V shed 2 bases, J shed 8 bases, and the junction held 7 bases outside the gene matches. This CDR3 is 14 amino acids long. Germline V gives CDR1 LGHDT, CDR2 YNNKEL (reference sequence). CDR3 bases: TGTGCCAGCAGCCAACGGGACAGGATGGGGGGCTACACCTTC. It codes for CASSQRDRMGGYTF.

V gene TRBV7-2 combines with J gene TRBJ1-6, with TRBD1 matching over 7 bases. Germline V gene sequence: CDR1 SGHTA, CDR2 FQGNSA. With V trimmed by 5 bases and J by 3 bases, 13 bases remained unmatched. The CDR3 covers 18 residues. The CDR3 DNA follows: TGTGCCAGCAGCCCGGGACAGATACCCACCTTCTATAATTCACCCCTCCACTTT. Its translation is CASSPGQIPTFYNSPLHF.

V is TRBV7-9 and J is TRBJ2-3; D is unresolved. V shed 3 bases and J shed 2 bases, with 12 bases lying between them. CDR1 and CDR2 (germline): SEHNR, FQNEAQ (reference sequence). The CDR3 is 15 amino acids. CDR3 DNA: TGTGCCAGCAGCTTTAATTTCCAGATCACAGATACGCAGTATTTT. Protein sequence: CASSFNFQITDTQYF.